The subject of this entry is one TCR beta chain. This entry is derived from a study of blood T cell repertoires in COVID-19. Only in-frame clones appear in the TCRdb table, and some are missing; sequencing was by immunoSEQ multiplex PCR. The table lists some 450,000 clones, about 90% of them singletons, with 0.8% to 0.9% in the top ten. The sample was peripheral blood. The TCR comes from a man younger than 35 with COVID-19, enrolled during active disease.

The CDR3 sequence: CASRQGLAGYEQFF. The CDR3 bases are TGTGCCAGCAGACAAGGACTAGCGGGATACGAGCAGTTCTTC. The chain recombines TRBV6-9 with TRBJ2-1; TRBD2 matches at 12 bases. The ends lost 6 bases at V and 10 bases at J; junction bases unmatched: 7. CDR1 and CDR2 from the germline V gene are MNHGY and SVAAGI. The CDR3 is made up of 14 amino acids.